This is a list of T cell receptor beta chains from one sample in a study of CD8+CD57+ T cells in acquired aplastic anemia. MiXCR was run by TCRdb on the reads, yielding one entry per CDR3 protein. The sample records some 170,000 distinct CDR3 sequences, 65% to 75% being singletons. The sequencing input was sorted CD4+, CD8+, or CD8+CD57+ T cells (not recorded which) from PBMCs. These receptors all come from a human donor with aplastic anemia. Each CDR3 is given with its conserved first and last residue.

v_gene: TRBV10-1
j_gene: TRBJ2-5
CDR3aa: CASEFNSPTSGTQYF

v_gene: TRBV7-9
j_gene: TRBJ1-3
CDR3aa: CASSSDRDSGNTIYF

v_gene: TRBV10-3
j_gene: TRBJ2-7
CDR3aa: CASSGPGTGVYEQYF

v_gene: TRBV7-2
j_gene: TRBJ1-2
CDR3aa: CASRRQGEGTYGYTF

v_gene: TRBV7-7
j_gene: TRBJ1-6
CDR3aa: CASSQRDRVEIAYNSPLHF

v_gene: TRBV2
j_gene: TRBJ1-1
CDR3aa: CASREGLNTEAFF

v_gene: TRBV20-1
j_gene: TRBJ2-5
CDR3aa: CSASALAGGEETQYF

v_gene: TRBV9
j_gene: TRBJ2-7
CDR3aa: CASSVATGEYEQYF

v_gene: TRBV7-9
j_gene: TRBJ2-1
CDR3aa: CASSSRVVEQFF

v_gene: TRBV3-1
j_gene: TRBJ2-7
CDR3aa: CASSGGPIYEQYF

v_gene: TRBV24-1
j_gene: TRBJ1-5
CDR3aa: CATGGGNSNQPQHF

v_gene: TRBV7-9
j_gene: TRBJ1-5
CDR3aa: CASTTAGGNQPQHF

v_gene: TRBV7-9
j_gene: TRBJ2-7
CDR3aa: CASSLGRYEQYF

v_gene: TRBV15
j_gene: TRBJ1-1
CDR3aa: CATSKDRVVREAFF

v_gene: TRBV20-1
j_gene: TRBJ1-1
CDR3aa: CSARGQGEAFF

v_gene: TRBV6-5
j_gene: TRBJ2-5
CDR3aa: CASSSGTGYETQYF

v_gene: TRBV20-1
j_gene: TRBJ1-1
CDR3aa: CSARGEDKDTEAFF

v_gene: TRBV5-5
j_gene: TRBJ2-1
CDR3aa: CASSLEAGDEQFF

v_gene: TRBV20-1
j_gene: TRBJ2-3
CDR3aa: CRPYRGPVGRDTQYF

v_gene: TRBV20-1
j_gene: TRBJ1-5
CDR3aa: CSAKAPGSTQPQHF

v_gene: TRBV7-2
j_gene: TRBJ1-2
CDR3aa: CASSPSGAGWYYGYTF

v_gene: TRBV7-6
j_gene: TRBJ1-1
CDR3aa: CASSLGSGGTSNTEAFF

v_gene: TRBV5-1
j_gene: TRBJ1-4
CDR3aa: CASSLVDMRQKLFF

v_gene: TRBV7-4
j_gene: TRBJ2-3
CDR3aa: CASSHRLASRGGTQYF

v_gene: TRBV10-3
j_gene: TRBJ2-2
CDR3aa: CAITEGGGELFF

v_gene: TRBV19
j_gene: TRBJ2-2
CDR3aa: CASSTLGTGELFF

v_gene: TRBV7-6
j_gene: TRBJ2-3
CDR3aa: CASSPRQGGTDTQYF

v_gene: TRBV7-8
j_gene: TRBJ2-7
CDR3aa: CASSSSGKSPYEQYF

v_gene: TRBV7-2
j_gene: TRBJ1-5
CDR3aa: CASSLDSGSSNQPQHF

v_gene: TRBV10-3
j_gene: TRBJ2-7
CDR3aa: CATKREGEQYF

v_gene: TRBV10-3
j_gene: TRBJ2-1
CDR3aa: CAISMGQLNEQFF

v_gene: TRBV10-3
j_gene: TRBJ1-1
CDR3aa: CAISGRPRDTEAFF

v_gene: TRBV19
j_gene: TRBJ2-7
CDR3aa: CASSIGTDSYEQYF

v_gene: TRBV2
j_gene: TRBJ1-1
CDR3aa: CASNLGGVNTEAFF

v_gene: TRBV7-7
j_gene: TRBJ2-7
CDR3aa: CASSLSLGAEQYF

v_gene: TRBV12-3/TRBV12-4
j_gene: TRBJ1-2
CDR3aa: CASSRVEGLYGYTF

v_gene: TRBV7-3
j_gene: TRBJ1-1
CDR3aa: CASSFHTPSTEAFF

v_gene: TRBV7-9
j_gene: TRBJ1-2
CDR3aa: CASSQPLTGGYGYTF

v_gene: TRBV7-3
j_gene: TRBJ2-7
CDR3aa: CASSLTGRPGQYEQYF

v_gene: TRBV7-3
j_gene: TRBJ1-2
CDR3aa: CASRLGRSYGYTF